The 2 T cell receptor beta chains reported below all come from one sample, sequenced in a study of T cell responses to AZD1222 COVID-19 vaccine. Sequencing was performed with immunoSEQ multiplex PCR; in TCRdb, only in-frame clones are kept and a portion is missing. The table has 100,000 to 150,000 clones, less than 95% seen once; the top ten hold roughly 4.4%. Sequencing used peripheral blood, obtained on day 0 of MenACWY control vaccination. These receptors all come from an adult in good health.

The chain recombines TRBV10-1 with TRBJ2-5; TRBD1 matches 8 bases. The CDR3 is 14 residues long. Germline trimming cut 6 bases from V and 4 bases from J; bases unmatched to any gene: 7. CDR1 is WNHNN, CDR2 SYGVQD, per germline (reference sequence). The chain's CDR3 is CASSNTDRGETQYF. The CDR3 bases are TGCGCCAGCAGCAATACCGACAGGGGAGAGACCCAGTACTTC.

The V and J genes are TRBV5-4 and TRBJ2-2; D might be TRBD2 (6 bases). The CDR3 sequence is 15 residues long. The ends were cut back, 7 bases at V and 6 bases at J, with 19 bases in the middle. Per germline, CDR1 SGHNT and CDR2 YYREEE (reference sequence). DNA for the CDR3: TGTGCCAGCCAGAAGGCGGGATTTAATCCCGGGGAGCTGTTTTTT. Amino acids: CASQKAGFNPGELFF.